There are many counts of the clone carrying this T cell receptor (beta chain). CDR1 is MRHNA, CDR2 SNTAGT, per germline. Deletions cut 6 bases from V and 2 bases from J, with 16 bases between. The CDR3 loop spans 15 amino acids. The sample's time point: longitudinal time-point 3. These data belong to a study of neurological immune-mediated disorders. With 10-nucleotide random UMIs included, cDNA was synthesized by 5'RACE. One entry per CDR3 protein results from TCRdb running MiXCR on the 5' RACE reads. This table holds approximately 100,000 distinct CDR3 sequences, about a tenth found once. The clonotype was recovered from a female donor with HTLV-1-associated myelopathy (HAM/TSP). The V and J genes are TRBV6-4 and TRBJ1-2, with D maybe TRBD1 (5 bases). Material for sequencing was PBMCs. The CDR3 DNA is TGTGCCAGCAGCCAAGAGGAGGGACCGAACTATGGCTACACCTTC. Translating it yields CASSQEEGPNYGYTF.